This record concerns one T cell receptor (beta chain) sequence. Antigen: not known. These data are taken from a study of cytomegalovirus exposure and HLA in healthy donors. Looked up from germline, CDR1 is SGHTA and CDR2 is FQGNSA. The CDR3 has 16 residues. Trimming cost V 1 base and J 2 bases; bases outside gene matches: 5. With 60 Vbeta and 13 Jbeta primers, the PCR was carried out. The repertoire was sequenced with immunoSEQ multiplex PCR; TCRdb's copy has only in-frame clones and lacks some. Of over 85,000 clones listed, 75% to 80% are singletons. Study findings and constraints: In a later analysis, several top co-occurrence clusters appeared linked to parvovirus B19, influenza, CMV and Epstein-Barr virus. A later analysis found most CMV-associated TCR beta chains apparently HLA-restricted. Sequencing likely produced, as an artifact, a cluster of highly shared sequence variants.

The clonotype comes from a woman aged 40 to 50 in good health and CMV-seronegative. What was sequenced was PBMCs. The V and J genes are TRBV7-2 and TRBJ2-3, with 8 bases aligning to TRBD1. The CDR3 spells CASSLEGQVITDTQYF. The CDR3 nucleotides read TGTGCCAGCAGCTTAGAGGGACAGGTAATCACAGATACGCAGTATTTT.